The 19 T cell receptor beta chains presented below share a single source sample, sequenced in a study of blood T cell repertoires in COVID-19. The protocol was immunoSEQ multiplex PCR, while the TCRdb copy is restricted to in-frame clones and leaves out a portion. This table holds fewer than 450,000 clones, roughly 87% found once. Material for sequencing was PBMCs or T cells enriched from blood (not recorded which). All receptors come from a man aged 18 to 35 who had recovered from COVID-19.

The chain recombines TRBV28 with TRBJ2-1, with 13 bases aligning to TRBD2. The CDR3 extends over 19 amino acids. V dropped 5 bases and J dropped 7; count of bases not matched to a gene: 17. Germline lookup yields CDR1 MDHEN and CDR2 SYDVKM. Written as DNA, the CDR3 is TGTGCCAGCAGTCCGGAGGCATTTGCGACTAGCGGGAGGTTGAATGAGCAGTTCTTC. Its protein is CASSPEAFATSGRLNEQFF.

This clone has a single count. J is TRBJ2-7 and V is TRBV5-1; TRBD1 might be the D (6 bases). V was cut by 7 bases and J by 2 bases, with 22 bases left in between. The germline gives CDR1 SGHRS, CDR2 YFSETQ. This CDR3 is built from 16 residues. This chain's CDR3 is CASRSAPGTLTYEQYF. In DNA form, the CDR3 reads TGCGCCAGCCGTTCAGCTCCCGGGACACTGACCTACGAGCAGTACTTC.

This sequence joins TRBV9 and TRBJ1-1; D is unclear. V lost 3 bases to trimming and J lost 2 bases, with 14 bases between them. This CDR3 is built from 15 residues. The germline V gene has CDR1 SGDLS and CDR2 YYNGEE. This chain's CDR3 is CASSAHPESNTEAFF. The CDR3 DNA reads as TGTGCCAGCAGCGCACATCCCGAATCTAACACTGAAGCTTTCTTT. The whole variable domain, remainder taken from reference TRBV9 and TRBJ1-1, is DSGVTQTPKHLITATGQRVTLRCSPRSGDLSVYWYQQSLDQGLQFLIQYYNGEERAKGNILERFSAQQFPDLHSELNLSSLELGDSALYFCASSAHPESNTEAFFGQGTRLTVV.

About this clone: This sample includes further DNA sequences coding for the same CDR3. V gene TRBV12-5 combines with J gene TRBJ2-6; D uncertain. V shed 5 bases and J shed 1 base, with 3 bases lying between them. The CDR3 has 13 amino acids. CDR1 LGHNT and CDR2 FRNRAP come from the germline V gene. In DNA form, the CDR3 reads TGTGCTAGTGGTCTATCTGGGGCCAACGTCCTGACTTTC. This gives the protein CASGLSGANVLTF.

This chain joins TRBV7-3 and TRBJ1-5, with 10 bases that match TRBD1. The CDR3 totals 15 residues. V shed 5 bases, J shed 2 bases, and the junction held 3 bases outside the gene matches. Germline lookup yields CDR1 SGHTA and CDR2 FQGTGA. The CDR3 nucleotides read TGTGCCAGCAGCCCGACAGGGGGCGGCAATCAGCCCCAGCATTTT. Amino acid sequence: CASSPTGGGNQPQHF.

CDR3 DNA sequence: TGTGCCAGCAGCTTAGTCGTTTCAGGGAATTCGGGAAACACCATATATTTT. Translation gives CASSLVVSGNSGNTIYF. This chain links TRBV11-2 with TRBJ1-3; TRBD1 might be the D (5 bases). The ends were cut back, 1 base at V and 4 bases at J, with 17 bases in the middle. The CDR3 is 17 residues long. From germline, CDR1 is SGHAT and CDR2 FQNNGV.

This rearrangement joins TRBV27 to TRBJ2-2, with no clear D. In germline, CDR1 is MNHEY, CDR2 SMNVEV (reference sequence). V was clipped by 4 bases and J by 0 bases, with 6 bases between them. CDR3 size: 14 residues. The CDR3 DNA reads TGTGCCAGCAGTTCCGAGCCGAACACCGGGGAGCTGTTTTTT. Its protein product is CASSSEPNTGELFF.

The chain joins TRBV11-3 to TRBJ1-1; no definite D call. This CDR3 comprises 13 residues. Germline loops: CDR1 SGHNT, CDR2 YENEEA. V dropped 4 bases and J dropped 3 bases, with 9 bases sitting between them. CDR3 sequence: CASSYDQDTEAFF. As DNA, the CDR3 is TGTGCCAGCAGCTACGACCAGGACACTGAAGCTTTCTTT.

This clone showed up just once. The chain links TRBV19 to TRBJ2-2, with 9 bases aligning to TRBD2. The germline CDR1 and CDR2 sequences are LNHDA and SQIVND (reference sequence). V shed 3 bases, J shed 7 bases, and the junction held 9 bases outside the gene matches. The CDR3 is 16 residues long. CDR3 loop: CASSIKASGEGGELFF. The CDR3 DNA is TGTGCCAGTAGTATTAAGGCTAGCGGGGAGGGCGGGGAGCTGTTTTTT. Full variable domain (missing parts from reference TRBV19 and TRBJ2-2): DGGITQSPKYLFRKEGQNVTLSCEQNLNHDAMYWYRQDPGQGLRLIYYSQIVNDFQKGDIAEGYSVSREKKESFPLTVTSAQKNPTAFYLCASSIKASGEGGELFFGEGSRLTVL.

This clone came up once. In DNA, the CDR3 is TGTGCCAGCCCTCAGGGCCCGGGTCAGCCCCAGCATTTT. Protein sequence: CASPQGPGQPQHF. The V gene is TRBV6-5, the J gene TRBJ1-5; D is perhaps TRBD1 (5 bases). Trimming left V 8 bases short and J 6 bases short, with 14 bases between. The CDR3 has 13 residues. CDR1 and CDR2 (germline): MNHEY, SVGAGI.

The V call is TRBV7-9, the J call TRBJ1-2, with TRBD1 as a possible D gene (5 bases). Germline loops: CDR1 SEHNR, CDR2 FQNEAQ (reference sequence). The CDR3 length is 13 residues. With 5 bases removed from V and 8 bases from J, the gap between germline ends came to 15 bases. CDR3: CASSQGVGDGYTF. CDR3 in DNA: TGTGCCAGCAGCCAAGGGGTAGGTGACGGCTACACCTTC.

In DNA form, the CDR3 reads TGTGCCAGTAGAATGGGTGCTAGCGGGAGCTACGAGCAGTACTTC. It is translated as CASRMGASGSYEQYF. V is TRBV19 and J is TRBJ2-7; TRBD2 matches at 10 bases. CDR3 length: 15 amino acids. V was clipped by 6 bases and J by 3 bases; unmatched bases: 8. The V gene's germline CDR1 is LNHDA and CDR2 SQIVND (reference sequence).

The rearrangement joins TRBV5-1 to TRBJ1-1; D is undetermined. Trimming pared 6 bases from V and 3 bases from J, leaving 18 bases between. CDR1 SGHRS and CDR2 YFSETQ come from the germline V gene. This CDR3 is built from 15 residues. For the CDR3, the DNA is TGCGCCAGCATCAGAGGAGTGGATAAGGACACTGAAGCTTTCTTT. Its translation is CASIRGVDKDTEAFF.

The chain joins TRBV5-6 to TRBJ2-7; the match to TRBD1 covers 10 bases. The CDR3 sequence is 14 residues long. Trimming removed 4 bases from V and 4 bases from J; junction bases left unmatched: 5. Per germline, CDR1 SGHDT and CDR2 YYEEEE. CDR3 sequence reads: CASSMGTGAYEQYF. The DNA of the CDR3 is TGTGCCAGCAGCATGGGGACAGGGGCTTACGAGCAGTACTTC.

This chain connects TRBV19 to TRBJ2-5; no definite D call. There are 14 residues in the CDR3. CDR1 is LNHDA, CDR2 SQIVND, per germline (reference sequence). Trimming took 1 base from V and 5 from J, leaving 11 bases between them. CDR3 region: CASSIVSGAETQYF. CDR3 sequence (DNA): TGTGCCAGTAGTATAGTCTCCGGTGCGGAGACCCAGTACTTC.

The chain combines TRBV19 with TRBJ1-2; tentatively, D is TRBD1 (5 bases). The V end was cut by 7 bases, the J end by 3 bases, with 18 bases between. There are 15 residues in the CDR3. The germline CDR1 and CDR2 sequences are LNHDA and SQIVND (reference sequence). The CDR3: CASTHRAGDHYGYTF. The CDR3 nucleotides read TGTGCCAGTACTCACCGGGCGGGGGACCACTATGGCTACACCTTC.

The chain employs TRBV7-8 and TRBJ1-2; D not certain. In germline, CDR1 is SGHVS, CDR2 FQNEAQ. Deletions cut 5 bases from V and 5 bases from J, with 18 bases between. This CDR3 spans 15 amino acids. The CDR3 bases are TGTGCCAGCAGCCAAGAACAATGGGCGCCGTATGGCTACACCTTC. Translation: CASSQEQWAPYGYTF.

The V and J genes are TRBV9 and TRBJ2-1; no clear D. CDR3 size: 11 residues. V lost 5 bases to trimming and J lost 6 bases, with 6 bases between them. From germline, CDR1 is SGDLS and CDR2 YYNGEE. The CDR3 sequence: CASSSGNEQFF. The CDR3 DNA is TGTGCCAGCAGTTCCGGCAATGAGCAGTTCTTC. The full variable domain, its missing parts supplied by reference TRBV9 and TRBJ2-1, is DSGVTQTPKHLITATGQRVTLRCSPRSGDLSVYWYQQSLDQGLQFLIQYYNGEERAKGNILERFSAQQFPDLHSELNLSSLELGDSALYFCASSSGNEQFFGPGTRLTVL.

The V call is TRBV6-5, the J call TRBJ2-7, with 8 bases matching TRBD2. The CDR3 has 15 amino acids. The V gene end was trimmed by 6 bases and the J gene end by 2 bases; junction bases not matched to a gene: 9. CDR1 is MNHEY and CDR2 is SVGAGI in the germline V gene. In nucleotides, the CDR3 is TGTGCCAGCAGCCGCATAGCGGGAACTACCTACGAGCAGTACTTC. This sequence encodes CASSRIAGTTYEQYF.